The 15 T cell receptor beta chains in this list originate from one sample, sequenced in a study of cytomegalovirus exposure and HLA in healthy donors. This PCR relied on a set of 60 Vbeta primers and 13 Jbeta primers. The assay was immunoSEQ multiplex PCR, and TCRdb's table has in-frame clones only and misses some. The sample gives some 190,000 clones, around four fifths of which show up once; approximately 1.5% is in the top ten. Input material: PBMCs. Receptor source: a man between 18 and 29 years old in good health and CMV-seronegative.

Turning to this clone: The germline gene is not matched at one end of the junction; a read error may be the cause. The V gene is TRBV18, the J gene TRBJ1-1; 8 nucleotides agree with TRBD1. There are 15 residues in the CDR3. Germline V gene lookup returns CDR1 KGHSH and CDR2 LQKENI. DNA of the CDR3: TGTGCCAGCTCACCGTCACAGGGGGTCAACACTGAAGTTTTCTTT. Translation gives CASSPSQGVNTEVFF. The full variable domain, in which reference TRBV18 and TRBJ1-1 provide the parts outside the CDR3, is NAGVMQNPRHLVRRRGQEARLRCSPMKGHSHVYWYRQLPEEGLKFMVYLQKENIIDESGMPKERFSAEFPKEGPSILRIQQVVRGDSAAYFCASSPSQGVNTEVFFGQGTRLTVV.

Here the CDR3 DNA reads TGCGCCAGCAGCCAAGATAGGACTAGCGGAACCTACGAGCAGTACTTC. Translation gives CASSQDRTSGTYEQYF. The rearrangement joins TRBV4-3 to TRBJ2-7, with 10 nucleotides matching TRBD2. Germline CDR1 is LGHNA and CDR2 is YSLEER. After removal of 0 bases from V and 2 bases from J, the junction contained 4 bases not matched to a gene. The CDR3 is 16 residues long.

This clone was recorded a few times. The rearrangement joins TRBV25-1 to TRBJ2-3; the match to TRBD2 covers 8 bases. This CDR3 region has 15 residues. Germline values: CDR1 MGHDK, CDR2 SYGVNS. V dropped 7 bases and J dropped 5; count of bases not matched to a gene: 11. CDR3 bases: TGTGCCAGCAACCCCGGGACTAGTATCCGAGATACGCAGTATTTT. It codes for CASNPGTSIRDTQYF.

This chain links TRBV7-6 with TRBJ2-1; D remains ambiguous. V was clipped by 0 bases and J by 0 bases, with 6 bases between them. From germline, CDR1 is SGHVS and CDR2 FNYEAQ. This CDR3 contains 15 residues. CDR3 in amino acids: CASSLALSSYNEQFF. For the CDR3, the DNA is TGTGCCAGCAGCTTAGCCCTTAGCTCCTACAATGAGCAGTTCTTC.

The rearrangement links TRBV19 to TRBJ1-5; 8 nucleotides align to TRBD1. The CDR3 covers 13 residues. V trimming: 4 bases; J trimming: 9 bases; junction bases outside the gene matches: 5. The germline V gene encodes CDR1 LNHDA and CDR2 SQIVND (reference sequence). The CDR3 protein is CASSTGQGGPQHF. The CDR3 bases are TGTGCCAGTAGTACTGGACAGGGCGGGCCCCAGCATTTT.

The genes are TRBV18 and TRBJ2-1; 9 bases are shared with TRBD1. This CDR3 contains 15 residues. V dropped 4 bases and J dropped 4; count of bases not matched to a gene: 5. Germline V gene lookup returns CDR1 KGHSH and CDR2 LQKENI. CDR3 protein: CASSHGQGTYNEQFF. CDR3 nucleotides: TGTGCCAGCTCACATGGACAGGGGACATACAATGAGCAGTTCTTC.

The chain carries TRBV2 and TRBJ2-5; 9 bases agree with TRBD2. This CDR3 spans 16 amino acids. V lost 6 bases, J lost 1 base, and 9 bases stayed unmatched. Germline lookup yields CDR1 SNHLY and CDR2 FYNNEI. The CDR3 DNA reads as TGTGCCAGCAGGGGTAGGACTAGCGAAAGCCAAGAGACCCAGTACTTC. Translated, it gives CASRGRTSESQETQYF.

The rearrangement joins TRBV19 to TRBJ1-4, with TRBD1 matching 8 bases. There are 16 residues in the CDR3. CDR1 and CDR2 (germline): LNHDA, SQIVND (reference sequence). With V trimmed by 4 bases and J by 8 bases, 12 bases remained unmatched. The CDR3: CASSSIRQGLREKLFF. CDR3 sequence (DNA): TGTGCCAGTAGTAGCATACGACAGGGGCTCAGGGAAAAACTGTTTTTT.

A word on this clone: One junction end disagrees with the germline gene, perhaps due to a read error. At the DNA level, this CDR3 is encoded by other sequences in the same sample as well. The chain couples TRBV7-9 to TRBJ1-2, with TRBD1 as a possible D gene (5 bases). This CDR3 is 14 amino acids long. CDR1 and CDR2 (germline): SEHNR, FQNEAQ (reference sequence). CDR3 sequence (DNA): TGTGCCAGCAGTTTAGTGGGGGAGGCCCGTGGCTACACCTTC. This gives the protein CASSLVGEARGYTF.

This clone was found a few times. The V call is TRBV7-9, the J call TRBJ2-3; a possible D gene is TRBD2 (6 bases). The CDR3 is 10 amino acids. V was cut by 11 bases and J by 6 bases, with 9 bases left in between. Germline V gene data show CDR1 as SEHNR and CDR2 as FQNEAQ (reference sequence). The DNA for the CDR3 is TGTGCCTCTCGGGGGGATACGCAGTATTTT. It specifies CASRGDTQYF.

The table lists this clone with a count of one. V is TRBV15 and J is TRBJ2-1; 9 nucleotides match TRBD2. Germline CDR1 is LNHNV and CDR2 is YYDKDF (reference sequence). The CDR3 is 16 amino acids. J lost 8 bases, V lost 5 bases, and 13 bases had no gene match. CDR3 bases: TGTGCCACCAGCCCCACGCGGGGGGGCTCCAAGGATGAGCAGTTCTTC. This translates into CATSPTRGGSKDEQFF.

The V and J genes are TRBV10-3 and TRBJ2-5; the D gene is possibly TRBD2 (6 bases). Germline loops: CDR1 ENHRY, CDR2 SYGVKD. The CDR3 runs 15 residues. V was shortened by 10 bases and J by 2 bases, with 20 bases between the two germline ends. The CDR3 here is CATASAQNTQETQYF. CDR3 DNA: TGTGCCACCGCTAGCGCCCAAAATACACAAGAGACCCAGTACTTC.

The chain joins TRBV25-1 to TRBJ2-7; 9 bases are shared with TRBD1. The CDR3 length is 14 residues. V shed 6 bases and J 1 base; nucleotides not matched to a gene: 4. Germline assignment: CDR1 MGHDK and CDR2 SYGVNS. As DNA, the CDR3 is TGTGCCAGCAGGAAGGGACAGGGATCCTACGAGCAGTACTTC. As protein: CASRKGQGSYEQYF.

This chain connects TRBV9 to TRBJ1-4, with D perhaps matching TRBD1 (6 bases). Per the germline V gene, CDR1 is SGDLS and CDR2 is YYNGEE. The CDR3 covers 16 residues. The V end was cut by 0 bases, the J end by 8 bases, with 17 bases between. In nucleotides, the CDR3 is TGTGCCAGCAGCGTAGGGGGGGGGCCGATAGGAGAAAAACTGTTTTTT. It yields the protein CASSVGGGPIGEKLFF.

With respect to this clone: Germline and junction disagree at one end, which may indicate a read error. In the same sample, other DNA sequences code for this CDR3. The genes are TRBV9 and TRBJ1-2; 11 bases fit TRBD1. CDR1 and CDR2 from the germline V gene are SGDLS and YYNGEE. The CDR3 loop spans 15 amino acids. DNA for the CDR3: TGTGCCAGCAGCCCGGGGACAGGGGGGCACTACGGCTACACCTTC. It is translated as CASSPGTGGHYGYTF. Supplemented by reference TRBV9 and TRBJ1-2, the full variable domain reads DSGVTQTPKHLITATGQRVTLRCSPRSGDLSVYWYQQSLDQGLQFLIQYYNGEERAKGNILERFSAQQFPDLHSELNLSSLELGDSALYFCASSPGTGGHYGYTFGSGTRLTVV.